The 21 T cell receptor beta chains below were found in one sample sequenced in a study of blood T cell repertoires in COVID-19. TCRdb keeps only in-frame clones here, not all; method: immunoSEQ multiplex PCR. Of 350,000 to 400,000 clones listed, over 75% were seen once; the top ten hold almost 3%. The sample taken for sequencing was PBMCs or T cells enriched from blood (not recorded which). The receptors originated from a woman under 40 who had recovered from COVID-19.

The V gene is TRBV24-1, the J gene TRBJ2-2; D possibly corresponds to TRBD2 (5 bases). V gave up 4 bases and J gave up 3 bases, with 14 bases separating them. There are 16 residues in the CDR3. Germline V gene lookup returns CDR1 KGHDR and CDR2 SFDVKD. This chain's CDR3 is CATSDYGPEDTGELFF. CDR3 nucleotide sequence: TGTGCCACCAGTGACTACGGACCGGAGGACACCGGGGAGCTGTTTTTT.

The table lists this clone with a count of one. V is TRBV18 and J is TRBJ1-2; 9 positions match TRBD1. The CDR3 has 14 amino acids. Germline loops: CDR1 KGHSH, CDR2 LQKENI. Unmatched junction bases numbered 1, after V lost 5 bases and J lost 0 bases. The CDR3 sequence: CASSWTGANYGYTF. The CDR3 DNA reads TGTGCCAGCTCATGGACAGGGGCTAACTATGGCTACACCTTC.

This sequence joins TRBV11-2 and TRBJ2-1, with TRBD1 matching over 7 bases. J gave up 6 bases and V 1 base, and 3 bases lay outside the gene matches. CDR3 length: 14 residues. CDR1 and CDR2 from the germline V gene are SGHAT and FQNNGV. CDR3 amino acids: CASSLGNRGNEQFF. The CDR3 DNA sequence: TGTGCCAGCAGCTTAGGCAACAGGGGCAATGAGCAGTTCTTC.

The chain links TRBV10-1 to TRBJ1-2; 7 nucleotides align to TRBD1. Looked up from germline, CDR1 is WNHNN and CDR2 is SYGVQD (reference sequence). The CDR3 has 14 residues. V lost 9 bases, J lost 1 base, and 8 bases stayed unmatched. The chain's CDR3 is CASRGHLLNYGYTF. The CDR3, as DNA: TGCGCCAGTAGGGGGCACCTTCTTAACTATGGCTACACCTTC.

J is TRBJ2-5 and V is TRBV2, with 14 bases matching TRBD2. Germline CDR1 and CDR2: SNHLY and FYNNEI. The V segment lost 9 bases and the J segment 4 bases; nucleotides outside the gene matches: 1. This CDR3 contains 13 residues. CDR3 amino acids: CARGLAGVETQYF. The CDR3 DNA follows: TGTGCCAGGGGACTAGCGGGAGTAGAGACCCAGTACTTC.

The chain is built from TRBV12-3 or TRBV12-4 and TRBJ2-7, with a weak D call TRBD2 (5 bases). The length of the CDR3 is 13 residues. Between the trimmed V and J ends, which lost 1 base and 7 bases, there was a span of 11 bases. CDR3 nucleotide sequence: TGTGCCAGCAGTTTAGGGAGACTAAGTGAGCAGTACTTC. Amino acids: CASSLGRLSEQYF.

The genes are TRBV11-2 and TRBJ2-5, with 8 nucleotides matching TRBD1. V lost 4 bases, J lost 2 bases, and 15 bases stayed unmatched. The CDR3 contains 18 residues. CDR1 and CDR2 (germline): SGHAT, FQNNGV. The CDR3 sequence: CASSSPSGTGQKQETQYF. CDR3 sequence (DNA): TGTGCCAGCAGCTCCCCCTCCGGGACAGGCCAAAAACAAGAGACCCAGTACTTC.

The chain joins TRBV7-8 to TRBJ1-4; maybe TRBD1 (6 bases). The CDR3 is made up of 14 amino acids. The V gene's germline CDR1 is SGHVS and CDR2 FQNEAQ. Trimming left V 6 bases short and J 8 bases short, with 16 bases between. The CDR3 loop reads CASRADSLGEKLFF. The CDR3 DNA sequence: TGTGCCAGCAGAGCGGACAGCCTGGGGGAAAAACTGTTTTTT.

This rearrangement joins TRBV2 to TRBJ1-5; the match to TRBD1 covers 7 bases. V lost 3 bases and J lost 9; bases outside the gene matches: 5. The CDR3 totals 13 residues. The germline gives CDR1 SNHLY, CDR2 FYNNEI. CDR3 region: CASSDEGASPQHF. The CDR3 region has the DNA TGTGCCAGCAGTGACGAGGGGGCCTCGCCCCAGCATTTT.

V usage is TRBV27 and J usage is TRBJ2-1; TRBD2 matches at 11 bases. CDR1 and CDR2 (germline): MNHEY, SMNVEV (reference sequence). V lost 4 bases to trimming and J lost 7 bases; unmatched junction nucleotides: 9. The CDR3 covers 16 residues. CDR3: CASSSPGLADRNEQFF. In DNA, the CDR3 is TGTGCCAGCAGTTCCCCGGGACTAGCGGATAGAAATGAGCAGTTCTTC.

CDR3 sequence: CASSRDRGKAGNTIYF. As DNA, the CDR3 is TGTGCCAGCTCACGGGACAGGGGAAAGGCTGGAAACACCATATATTTT. The chain joins TRBV18 to TRBJ1-3; 10 positions match TRBD1. The CDR3 is 16 residues long. CDR1 and CDR2 from the germline V gene are KGHSH and LQKENI. Unmatched junction bases numbered 5, after V lost 4 bases and J lost 2 bases.

The sample holds one count of this clone. The rearrangement links TRBV5-4 to TRBJ2-1, with D perhaps TRBD2 (6 bases). CDR3 length: 13 residues. Looked up from germline, CDR1 is SGHNT and CDR2 is YYREEE (reference sequence). V lost 4 bases and J 11 bases, leaving 16 bases between the germline ends. CDR3 protein: CASSPGLGDQQFF. As DNA, the CDR3 is TGTGCCAGCAGCCCGGGACTTGGGGATCAGCAGTTCTTC.

V is TRBV2 and J is TRBJ1-5; D unclear. The V and J ends lost 8 bases and 7 bases respectively, with 15 bases between them. This CDR3 comprises 13 residues. The V gene's germline CDR1 is SNHLY and CDR2 FYNNEI. CDR3 sequence: CASEATGGQPQHF. In nucleotides, the CDR3 is TGTGCCAGCGAGGCGACGGGAGGGCAGCCCCAGCATTTT.

V is TRBV7-8 and J is TRBJ2-5; 7 positions match TRBD2. Germline values: CDR1 SGHVS, CDR2 FQNEAQ. The CDR3 covers 15 residues. Trimming at V came to 5 bases and at J to 1 base, leaving 7 bases not matched to a gene. The CDR3 region has the DNA TGTGCCAGCAGCCGAGGGGCTAGCGGCCAAGAGACCCAGTACTTC. This codes for CASSRGASGQETQYF.

This chain joins TRBV5-4 and TRBJ2-7; the D gene is possibly TRBD2 (5 bases). The V and J ends lost 2 bases and 3 bases respectively, with 12 bases between them. The CDR3 covers 14 residues. From germline, CDR1 is SGHNT and CDR2 YYREEE (reference sequence). The CDR3 is CASSLGSGDYEQYF. The DNA for the CDR3 is TGTGCCAGCAGCTTAGGGAGTGGCGACTACGAGCAGTACTTC.

This chain connects TRBV7-2 to TRBJ2-7; TRBD2 is a possible D gene (6 bases). The CDR3 runs to 16 residues. The V end lost 5 bases, the J end lost 3 bases, and 20 bases lay between the germline ends. Germline lookup yields CDR1 SGHTA and CDR2 FQGNSA. CDR3 DNA sequence: TGTGCCAGCAGCCCCCCCCGGGGAGCGGGTAACTACGAGCAGTACTTC. Its protein is CASSPPRGAGNYEQYF.

This chain uses TRBV19 with TRBJ1-1; tentatively, D is TRBD1 (6 bases). The CDR3 length is 16 residues. Germline V CDR1 and CDR2: LNHDA, SQIVND (reference sequence). The V and J ends lost 0 bases and 4 bases respectively, with 15 bases between them. The CDR3, as DNA: TGTGCCAGTAGTATAGAGGGGGCAGGGTGGGCCACTGAAGCTTTCTTT. This sequence encodes CASSIEGAGWATEAFF.

This clone was seen just once. The chain recombines TRBV4-1 with TRBJ2-1; D might be TRBD2 (6 bases). CDR1 and CDR2 from the germline V gene are MGHRA and YSYEKL. V was pared by 1 base and J by 4 bases, with 11 bases between. The CDR3 covers 15 residues. The DNA of the CDR3 is TGCGCCAGCAGCCAAGCCAGCGGGTATTACAATGAGCAGTTCTTC. The encoded protein is CASSQASGYYNEQFF.

This rearrangement joins TRBV5-1 to TRBJ2-1, with 13 bases identical to TRBD2. Germline CDR1 SGHRS, CDR2 YFSETQ. After removal of 6 bases from V and 5 bases from J, the junction contained 5 bases not matched to a gene. The CDR3 is made up of 15 amino acids. This CDR3 reads CASTTGTSGDNEQFF. DNA of the CDR3: TGCGCCAGCACCACCGGGACTAGCGGGGACAATGAGCAGTTCTTC.

The gene calls are TRBV6-5 and TRBJ1-5; the D gene is possibly TRBD1 (6 bases). Germline CDR1 is MNHEY and CDR2 is SVGAGI. Trimming stripped 5 bases from V and 6 bases from J, with 14 bases between. CDR3 size: 14 residues. The CDR3 spells CASSRGGGRQPQHF. The CDR3 coding sequence is TGTGCCAGCAGTCGCGGGGGGGGGCGTCAGCCCCAGCATTTT.

V gene TRBV11-3 combines with J gene TRBJ2-7; 11 nucleotides line up with TRBD1. Germline V gives CDR1 SGHNT, CDR2 YENEEA. Unmatched junction bases numbered 2, after V lost 5 bases and J lost 5 bases. The CDR3 loop spans 13 amino acids. DNA for the CDR3: TGTGCCAGCAGCCGGACAGGGGGCCACGAGCAGTACTTC. This translates into CASSRTGGHEQYF.